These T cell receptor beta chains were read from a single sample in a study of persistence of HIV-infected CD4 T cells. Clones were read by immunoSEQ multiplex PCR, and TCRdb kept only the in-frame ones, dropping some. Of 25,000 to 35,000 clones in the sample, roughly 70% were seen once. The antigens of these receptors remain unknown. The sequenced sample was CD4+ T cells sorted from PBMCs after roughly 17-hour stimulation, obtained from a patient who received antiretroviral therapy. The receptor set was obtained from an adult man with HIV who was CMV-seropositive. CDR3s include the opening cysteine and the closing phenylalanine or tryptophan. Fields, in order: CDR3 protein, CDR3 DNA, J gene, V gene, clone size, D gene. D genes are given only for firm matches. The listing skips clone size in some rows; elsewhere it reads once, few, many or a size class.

CDR3: CASSPPVGPGRNTEAFF
DNA: -
J: TRBJ1-1
V: TRBV3-1/TRBV3-2
size: -
D: -

CDR3: CASLRDRDTEAFF
DNA: TGTGCCAGCCTCCGGGACAGGGACACTGAAGCTTTCTTT
J: TRBJ1-1
V: TRBV2
size: -
D: TRBD1

CDR3: CASSLGGLGGSGNTIYF
DNA: TGTGCCAGCAGCTTAGGGGGATTGGGAGGCTCTGGAAACACCATATATTTT
J: TRBJ1-3
V: TRBV7-9
size: -
D: -

CDR3: CASSIQPNNQPQHF
DNA: TGTGCCAGCAGTATCCAACCTAACAATCAGCCCCAGCATTTT
J: TRBJ1-5
V: TRBV2
size: -
D: -

CDR3: CASSLGHSNQPQHF
DNA: TGTGCCAGCAGTTTGGGTCACAGCAATCAGCCCCAGCATTTT
J: TRBJ1-5
V: TRBV28
size: -
D: -

CDR3: CASSHGTSGGNEQFF
DNA: TGCGCCAGCAGCCACGGGACTAGCGGGGGGAATGAGCAGTTCTTC
J: TRBJ2-1
V: TRBV10-2
size: -
D: TRBD2

CDR3: CASLRDTYNSPLHF
DNA: TGTGCCAGCCTGCGGGACACCTATAATTCACCCCTCCACTTT
J: TRBJ1-6
V: TRBV6-5
size: -
D: -

CDR3: CASNTGTNYGYTF
DNA: TGTGCCAGCAACACCGGGACCAACTATGGCTACACCTTC
J: TRBJ1-2
V: TRBV3-1/TRBV3-2
size: -
D: -

CDR3: CASSTGTGNYGYTF
DNA: TGCGCCAGCAGCACAGGGACAGGGAACTATGGCTACACCTTC
J: TRBJ1-2
V: TRBV5-1
size: medium-sized
D: TRBD1

CDR3: CASSARNRGHTEAFF
DNA: TGTGCCAGTAGTGCCCGAAACAGGGGTCACACTGAAGCTTTCTTT
J: TRBJ1-1
V: TRBV19
size: -
D: TRBD1

CDR3: CASSAAGHLQETQYF
DNA: TGTGCCAGCAGCGCAGCGGGACACCTTCAAGAGACCCAGTACTTC
J: TRBJ2-5
V: TRBV9
size: few
D: -

CDR3: CASSSLISADTQYF
DNA: TGTGCCAGCAGCTCCCTAATAAGTGCAGATACGCAGTATTTT
J: TRBJ2-3
V: TRBV7-9
size: -
D: -

CDR3: CASSPAGRSTDTQYF
DNA: TGTGCCAGCTCCCCCGCCGGACGGAGCACAGATACGCAGTATTTT
J: TRBJ2-3
V: TRBV18
size: -
D: -

CDR3: CASSLARTGWGTEAFF
DNA: TGTGCCAGCAGCTTAGCGAGGACGGGGTGGGGCACTGAAGCTTTCTTT
J: TRBJ1-1
V: TRBV7-9
size: -
D: -

CDR3: CASSLEYGEYGYTF
DNA: TGTGCCAGCAGCTTAGAATACGGAGAGTATGGCTACACCTTC
J: TRBJ1-2
V: TRBV7-9
size: -
D: -

CDR3: CASSPRQGGNNQPQHF
DNA: TGTGCCAGTAGTCCCCGGCAGGGGGGTAATAATCAGCCCCAGCATTTT
J: TRBJ1-5
V: TRBV19
size: few
D: TRBD1

CDR3: CASSYSDRDIYGYTF
DNA: TGTGCCAGCAGTTACTCGGACAGGGATATCTATGGCTACACCTTC
J: TRBJ1-2
V: TRBV6-2/TRBV6-3
size: -
D: TRBD1

CDR3: CASSRDRNYGYTF
DNA: TGTGCCAGCTCACGGGACAGGAACTATGGCTACACCTTC
J: TRBJ1-2
V: TRBV18
size: -
D: TRBD1

CDR3: CATSRGGGAYYGYTF
DNA: TGTGCCACCTCGAGGGGAGGGGGCGCGTACTATGGCTACACCTTC
J: TRBJ1-2
V: TRBV2
size: -
D: TRBD1

CDR3: CAIKDRGNTEAFF
DNA: TGTGCCATCAAAGACAGGGGGAACACTGAAGCTTTCTTT
J: TRBJ1-1
V: TRBV10-3
size: once
D: TRBD1

CDR3: CASSPRAEINTEAFF
DNA: TGTGCCAGCTCACCACGGGCCGAAATTAACACTGAAGCTTTCTTT
J: TRBJ1-1
V: TRBV18
size: -
D: -

CDR3: CASSFIDEAFF
DNA: TGTGCCAGCAGCTTTATTGATGAAGCTTTCTTT
J: TRBJ1-1
V: TRBV11-2
size: -
D: -

CDR3: CASSESGQSSYGYTF
DNA: TGCGCCAGCAGTGAGTCGGGACAGTCAAGCTATGGCTACACCTTC
J: TRBJ1-2
V: TRBV10-2
size: -
D: TRBD1

CDR3: CASSSQGQRMPQHF
DNA: TGTGCCAGCAGCTCACAGGGCCAGAGGATGCCCCAGCATTTT
J: TRBJ1-5
V: TRBV7-9
size: -
D: -

CDR3: CASSLASGASYNEQFF
DNA: TGTGCCAGCAGCTTAGCTAGCGGGGCCTCCTACAATGAGCAGTTCTTC
J: TRBJ2-1
V: TRBV7-2
size: -
D: TRBD2

CDR3: CASSLKPNTEAFF
DNA: TGTGCCAGCAGTTTAAAGCCGAACACTGAAGCTTTCTTT
J: TRBJ1-1
V: TRBV27
size: -
D: -

CDR3: CASRKGEDQPQHF
DNA: TGTGCCAGCAGAAAGGGGGAAGATCAGCCCCAGCATTTT
J: TRBJ1-5
V: TRBV2
size: -
D: -

CDR3: CATSSPPRVEAFF
DNA: TGTGCCACCAGCAGCCCGCCCCGGGTTGAAGCTTTCTTT
J: TRBJ1-1
V: TRBV15
size: -
D: -

CDR3: CASSPPRTGLNTEAFF
DNA: TGTGCCAGCTCACCACCCCGAACAGGTCTAAACACTGAAGCTTTCTTT
J: TRBJ1-1
V: TRBV18
size: -
D: -

CDR3: CASSPPVSDEQYF
DNA: TGTGCCAGCAGCCCCCCCGTCAGTGACGAGCAGTACTTC
J: TRBJ2-7
V: TRBV7-8
size: -
D: -

CDR3: CASTPKDGKIPFF
DNA: TGTGCCAGCACACCTAAGGACGGGAAGATACCTTTCTTT
J: TRBJ1-1
V: TRBV7-9
size: -
D: -

CDR3: CASTDRGRSYGYTF
DNA: TGTGCCAGCACCGACAGGGGGCGGTCCTATGGCTACACCTTC
J: TRBJ1-2
V: TRBV2
size: once
D: TRBD1